These T cell receptor beta chains were read from a single sample in a study of PD-L1 blockade in urothelial cancer. Sequencing used immunoSEQ multiplex PCR; TCRdb keeps in-frame clones, though not all of them. Here the sample spans approximately 91,000 clones, 70% to 90% being singletons. The sample here was PBMCs, taken around atezolizumab (anti-PD-L1) treatment. The receptors here all came from a man in his 70s with urothelial cancer. Both conserved end residues are part of each CDR3. Each record gives: CDR3 protein, CDR3 DNA, D gene, CDR3 length, J gene, clone size, V gene. The D gene is left open where the match is weak. Size is stated for part of the rows, as once, few or many counts, or as a class when the clone is expanded.

CASSLDFSGNTIYF TGTGCCAGCAGCTTGGACTTCTCTGGAAACACCATATATTTT - 14 TRBJ1-3 - TRBV5-6
CASSIRVFDNEQFF TGTGCCAGTAGTATCAGGGTTTTCGACAATGAGCAGTTCTTC - 14 TRBJ2-1 few TRBV19
CASSRSTGELFF TGTGCCAGCAGTAGGAGTACCGGGGAGCTGTTTTTT - 12 TRBJ2-2 - TRBV9
CASSSTSGRYTGELFF TGTGCCAGCAGCTCGACTAGCGGAAGATACACCGGGGAGCTGTTTTTT TRBD2 16 TRBJ2-2 - TRBV7-8
CASSGQTGKVPYEQYF TGTGCCAGCAGTGGTCAAACGGGGAAAGTCCCCTACGAGCAGTACTTC - 16 TRBJ2-7 - TRBV2
CAISREGFTPSSGRRYVGQETQYF TGTGCCATCAGCCGTGAAGGGTTTACCCCCTCTAGCGGGAGGAGGTATGTGGGCCAAGAGACCCAGTACTTC TRBD2 24 TRBJ2-5 - TRBV10-3
CASRAGGPEAFF TGTGCCAGCAGGGCGGGGGGGCCTGAAGCTTTCTTT - 12 TRBJ1-1 - TRBV5-8
CASSFLASGSTDTQYF TGTGCCAGCAGTTTTCTAGCGTCAGGTAGCACAGATACGCAGTATTTT - 16 TRBJ2-3 once TRBV27
CATSRDGAGGPHEQYF TGTGCCACCAGCAGAGATGGGGCGGGAGGGCCTCACGAGCAGTACTTC TRBD2 16 TRBJ2-7 - TRBV15
CASSDGGDSYNEQFF TGTGCCAGCAGTGATGGAGGGGACTCCTACAATGAGCAGTTCTTC - 15 TRBJ2-1 - TRBV2
CASRTGIGTDTQYF TGTGCCAGCAGGACAGGGATAGGGACAGATACGCAGTATTTT TRBD1 14 TRBJ2-3 - TRBV6-5
CASSLASGGISYEQYF TGTGCCAGCAGCTTGGCTAGCGGGGGGATCTCCTACGAGCAGTACTTC TRBD2 16 TRBJ2-7 - TRBV5-4
CASTPVLAGGYNEQFF TGTGCCAGTACGCCCGTACTAGCGGGAGGGTACAATGAGCAGTTCTTC TRBD2 16 TRBJ2-1 - TRBV19
CASSKWGGSDTQYF TGTGCCAGCAGCAAGTGGGGGGGCTCAGATACGCAGTATTTT - 14 TRBJ2-3 - TRBV7-2
CASGKGGAGNTIYF TGTGCCAGTGGGAAAGGGGGAGCTGGAAACACCATATATTTT - 14 TRBJ1-3 few TRBV19
CASSSGQAPTETQYF TGTGCCAGCAGTTCAGGACAGGCCCCAACCGAGACCCAGTACTTC TRBD1 15 TRBJ2-5 - TRBV27
CASSKAGNLAKNIQYF TGTGCCAGCAGCAAAGCGGGCAATCTAGCCAAAAACATTCAGTACTTC - 16 TRBJ2-4 - TRBV21-1
CASSVQGLSGYTF TGTGCCAGCAGCGTACAGGGTTTGAGTGGCTACACCTTC - 13 TRBJ1-2 few TRBV9
CASSITSGGRETQYF TGCGCCAGCAGCATAACTAGCGGGGGTAGGGAGACCCAGTACTTC TRBD2 15 TRBJ2-5 - TRBV5-1
CASRTQGETQYF TGTGCCAGCAGGACACAGGGAGAGACCCAGTACTTC - 12 TRBJ2-5 - TRBV5-5
CASVDGNNYGYTF TGTGCCAGCGTCGACGGGAATAACTATGGCTACACCTTC - 13 TRBJ1-2 once TRBV19
CASSSPGGAEAFF TGTGCCAGCAGCTCGCCGGGGGGGGCTGAAGCTTTCTTT - 13 TRBJ1-1 - TRBV7-2
CASSLHGTGVGAFF TGTGCCAGCAGCTTACACGGGACAGGGGTTGGGGCTTTCTTT TRBD1 14 TRBJ1-1 - TRBV7-2
CASSIGSGQGINEQFF TGTGCCAGTAGTATAGGGTCGGGACAGGGAATTAATGAGCAGTTCTTC TRBD1 16 TRBJ2-1 few TRBV19
CASSMGGQGTDTQYF TGTGCCAGTAGTATGGGGGGACAGGGAACAGATACGCAGTATTTT TRBD1 15 TRBJ2-3 - TRBV19
CASSWTGANTEAFF TGTGCCAGCAGCTGGACAGGGGCGAACACTGAAGCTTTCTTT TRBD1 14 TRBJ1-1 - TRBV7-2
CASSIELRDYGYTF TGTGCCAGTAGTATAGAATTGCGGGACTATGGCTACACCTTC - 14 TRBJ1-2 - TRBV19
CASSSRTGSANEKLFF TGTGCCAGCAGCTCCAGGACAGGGTCGGCTAATGAAAAACTGTTTTTT TRBD1 16 TRBJ1-4 - TRBV5-6
CASSLWTGNNQPQHF TGCGCCAGCAGCTTGTGGACTGGAAATAATCAGCCCCAGCATTTT - 15 TRBJ1-5 - TRBV5-1
CASSPPSQGENTEAFF TGTGCCAGCTCACCACCATCACAGGGGGAGAACACTGAAGCTTTCTTT TRBD1 16 TRBJ1-1 - TRBV18
CASSLGGQGSGANVLTF TGTGCCAGTTCATTAGGGGGACAGGGGTCTGGGGCCAACGTCCTGACTTTC TRBD1 17 TRBJ2-6 - TRBV19
CASSLVAGGGTGELFF TGTGCCAGCAGCTTAGTAGCGGGAGGCGGAACCGGGGAGCTGTTTTTT TRBD2 16 TRBJ2-2 - TRBV7-2
CASSTNRQSSGNTIYF TGTGCCAGTAGTACTAACAGACAGAGCTCTGGAAACACCATATATTTT - 16 TRBJ1-3 - TRBV19
CAISLEGSGTEAFF TGTGCCATCAGCCTGGAGGGGTCGGGCACTGAAGCTTTCTTT - 14 TRBJ1-1 - TRBV10-3
CAISEGSSGEVSTDTQYF TGTGCCATCAGTGAGGGCTCTAGCGGGGAGGTTAGCACAGATACGCAGTATTTT TRBD2 18 TRBJ2-3 - TRBV10-3
CASSYLVAGSYEQYF TGTGCCAGCAGTTACTTAGTAGCGGGGAGCTACGAGCAGTACTTC TRBD2 15 TRBJ2-7 - TRBV6-6
CASSLSRLAGQNEQFF TGTGCCAGCAGCTTAAGTCGGCTAGCGGGACAGAATGAGCAGTTCTTC TRBD2 16 TRBJ2-1 - TRBV7-3
CASSRGISYF TGTGCCAGCAGTCGCGGGATCTCGTACTTC - 10 TRBJ2-7 - TRBV2
CASSGQYSNQPQHF TGTGCCAGCAGTGGACAGTATAGCAATCAGCCCCAGCATTTT - 14 TRBJ1-5 - TRBV6-1
CASSGDRGWGTDTQYF TGTGCCAGCAGTGGGGACAGGGGATGGGGCACAGATACGCAGTATTTT TRBD1 16 TRBJ2-3 once TRBV6-1
CASSLGSTGQETQYF TGTGCCAGCAGCTTAGGGTCGACGGGACAAGAGACCCAGTACTTC - 15 TRBJ2-5 - TRBV7-2
CASSLKGQLNYGYTF TGTGCCAGCAGCTTAAAGGGACAGCTAAACTATGGCTACACCTTC TRBD1 15 TRBJ1-2 once TRBV7-9
CAWSVKGVGGYSNQPQHF TGTGCCTGGAGTGTAAAAGGCGTAGGGGGATATAGCAATCAGCCCCAGCATTTT - 18 TRBJ1-5 - TRBV30
CASSQDGAYEQYF TGTGCCAGCAGCCAAGACGGAGCTTACGAGCAGTACTTC - 13 TRBJ2-7 - TRBV14
CASSLRELANYYEQYF TGTGCCAGCAGCCTACGGGAGCTAGCGAACTACTACGAGCAGTACTTC - 16 TRBJ2-7 - TRBV9
CAITGQNTEAFF TGTGCCATTACGGGACAAAACACTGAAGCTTTCTTT - 12 TRBJ1-1 - TRBV19
CASSLDRGGTDTQYF TGTGCCAGCAGTTTGGACAGGGGAGGAACAGATACGCAGTATTTT TRBD1 15 TRBJ2-3 - TRBV2
CASRRTGELFF TGTGCCAGCCGCAGGACCGGGGAGCTGTTTTTT - 11 TRBJ2-2 - TRBV28
CSVGRDSGSTGELFF TGCAGCGTTGGCCGGGACAGCGGGAGTACCGGGGAGCTGTTTTTT - 15 TRBJ2-2 - TRBV29-1
CASSPGVAGLETQYF TGTGCCAGCAGCCCGGGGGTAGCCGGGCTTGAGACCCAGTACTTC - 15 TRBJ2-5 - TRBV5-8